This T cell receptor beta chain appears in the sequencing data of a study of PD-1 blockade in classical Hodgkin lymphoma. Points from the study as a whole: A significant rise in TCR diversity by C4D1 was seen for CD4+ but not CD8+ cells. Baseline diversity resembling that of newly diagnosed patients was seen in complete responders.

The V gene end was trimmed by 3 bases and the J gene end by 8 bases; junction bases not matched to a gene: 3. CDR1 and CDR2 (germline): SNHLY, FYNNEI. CDR3 size: 13 residues. The method was immunoSEQ multiplex PCR; TCRdb's version includes in-frame clones alone and lacks a portion of them. The repertoire has tens of thousands of clones, 80% of them found once; the top ten carry around 22%. Every patient experienced relapse after autologous stem cell transplantation, and brentuximab vedotin exposure varied. A word on this clone: The target antigen is unknown.

This clonotype was obtained from a human donor with classical Hodgkin lymphoma. This chain joins TRBV2 and TRBJ2-5; 10 nucleotides match TRBD2. This material consisted of peripheral blood mononuclear cells (PBMCs), taken before the second cycle of nivolumab. CDR3 region: CASSDEREGTQYF. CDR3 sequence (DNA): TGTGCCAGCAGTGATGAGCGGGAGGGAACCCAGTACTTC.